This T cell receptor (beta chain) was recorded in a study of cytomegalovirus exposure and HLA in healthy donors. Findings of the study overall: Cytomegalovirus status was reportedly diagnosed by the classifier with high specificity and sensitivity. Usually a TCR sequence was rare, but some public TCRs were found in many donors. Cytomegalovirus association was assigned to more than 150 TCR beta chains.

Assay: immunoSEQ multiplex PCR; the TCRdb copy retains only in-frame clones and omits some. Among approximately 65,000 clones listed, 80% to 95% were seen once. As to this clone: Its antigen is undetermined.

This CDR3 is 14 amino acids long. After removal of 5 bases from V and 6 bases from J, the junction contained 7 bases not matched to a gene. Looked up from germline, CDR1 is SEHNR and CDR2 is FQNEAQ (reference sequence). J is TRBJ2-4 and V is TRBV7-9; TRBD2 matches at 7 bases. This TCR came from a young man in good health and CMV-seropositive. The sequencing sample was made of PBMCs. CDR3 DNA: TGTGCCAGCAGCCCCGAGACGGGGGGAAACATTCAGTACTTC. This translates into CASSPETGGNIQYF.